The rows below give T cell receptor beta chains drawn from one sample of a study of T cell changes during pregnancy in multiple sclerosis. Data came from immunoSEQ multiplex PCR; TCRdb stores just in-frame clones and leaves some out. The data contain fewer than 55,000 clones, nearly 90% of them seen just once; the ten biggest clones take up roughly 5%. The sample in question was peripheral blood, obtained after pregnancy. These receptors were obtained from a female donor in good health, enrolled as a control in a pregnancy study. CDR3s include the opening cysteine and the closing phenylalanine or tryptophan. A D gene is named only where the DNA matches it firmly. Expanded clones get a size class; other rows say once, few or many, or leave the size out.

TRBJ2-7	TRBD2	TRBV4-3	15	.	TGCGCCAGCAGCCAAAGGCTAGCGGGGGACTACGAGCAGTACTTC	CASSQRLAGDYEQYF
TRBJ2-7	TRBD1	TRBV7-2	14	.	TGTGCCAGCAGCTCCGGGACAGGGGGCTACGAGCAGTACTTC	CASSSGTGGYEQYF
TRBJ1-4	.	TRBV4-1	13	.	TGCGCCAGCAGCCAAGTCGTTCCTGAAAAACTGTTTTTT	CASSQVVPEKLFF
TRBJ2-3	.	TRBV6-4	13	.	TGTGCCAGCAGTGACTCTACAGTAGATACGCAGTATTTT	CASSDSTVDTQYF
TRBJ2-1	.	TRBV10-3	13	.	TGTGCCATGTCGGACTATCTCGTGGGTGAGCAGTTCTTC	CAMSDYLVGEQFF
TRBJ2-2	TRBD1	TRBV4-2	15	.	TGTGCCAGCAGCCCTGACAGGGGGCACACCGGGGAGCTGTTTTTT	CASSPDRGHTGELFF
TRBJ1-5	.	TRBV6-6	15	.	TGTGCCAGCAGTTATAACTACGGGGGCAATCAGCCCCAGCATTTT	CASSYNYGGNQPQHF
TRBJ1-3	.	TRBV5-1	15	.	TGCGCCAGCAGCTTGGAGGGGCAAAGCGGAAACACCATATATTTT	CASSLEGQSGNTIYF
TRBJ2-5	TRBD1	TRBV5-1	16	.	TGCGCCAGCAGCTTCAACCTGGGACAGGGCGGGGAGACCCAGTACTTC	CASSFNLGQGGETQYF
TRBJ2-1	.	TRBV18	12	once	TGTGCCAGCGCCAAACGCACTGAGGAGCAGTTCTTC	CASAKRTEEQFF
TRBJ2-3	.	TRBV9	18	.	TGTGCCAGCAGCGTAGGAGGTGCGGGACGGGGTAGCACAGATACGCAGTATTTT	CASSVGGAGRGSTDTQYF
TRBJ1-6	.	TRBV6-4	14	.	TGTGCCAGCAGTGCGGGCGGGGCACACGCACCCCTCCACTTT	CASSAGGAHAPLHF
TRBJ2-1	TRBD1	TRBV5-1	18	.	TGCGCCAGCAGCTATAATCCAACTCAGGGGGCGCCTTACAATGAGCAGTTCTTC	CASSYNPTQGAPYNEQFF
TRBJ2-5	.	TRBV10-3	15	.	TGTGCCATCAGTGAAAGAGGTAGCTCAGAAGAGACCCAGTACTTC	CAISERGSSEETQYF
TRBJ1-1	.	TRBV6-4	13	.	TGTGCCAGCAGTGACTCGGTAACGGCTGAAGCTTTCTTT	CASSDSVTAEAFF
TRBJ2-7	TRBD1	TRBV6-6	16	.	TGTGCCAGCAGTTCCCTTCCCGGACAGGGGAAGTACGAGCAGTACTTC	CASSSLPGQGKYEQYF
TRBJ2-5	TRBD2	TRBV2	15	.	TGTGCCAGCAGGGGCGGGGCCGCGCGGGGGGAGACCCAGTACTTC	CASRGGAARGETQYF
TRBJ1-6	.	TRBV9	18	.	TGTGCCAGCAGCGCATCAGGGGCCGCTGGGTCCTATAATTCACCCCTCCACTTT	CASSASGAAGSYNSPLHF
TRBJ1-5	.	TRBV28	16	.	TGTGCCAGCAGTTCCTCCGGGATCACTAGCAATCAGCCCCAGCATTTT	CASSSSGITSNQPQHF
TRBJ1-6	TRBD1	TRBV5-1	14	.	TGCGCCAGCAGGTCCGGGACAGGGGCTTCACCCCTCCACTTT	CASRSGTGASPLHF
TRBJ1-6	.	TRBV9	11	.	TGTGCCAGCCGAGGGTCGGGTGCCCTCCACTTT	CASRGSGALHF
TRBJ2-7	TRBD1	TRBV12-5	15	.	TGTGCTAGTGGTTTGGAGACAGGGGGCTCCTACGAGCAGTACTTC	CASGLETGGSYEQYF
TRBJ2-3	.	TRBV2	15	.	TGTGCCAGCACACCCGCCGGGGTAAGGTCGGATACGCAGTATTTT	CASTPAGVRSDTQYF
TRBJ1-1	TRBD1	TRBV6-4	14	.	TGTGCCAGCAGACCGGGACAGAGGAACACTGAAGCTTTCTTT	CASRPGQRNTEAFF
TRBJ2-1	TRBD2	TRBV7-8	16	.	TGTGCCAGCAGCTTAGGGACTAGCGGGGGGTGGAATGAGCAGTTCTTC	CASSLGTSGGWNEQFF
TRBJ1-5	.	TRBV6-5	13	.	TGTGCCAGCAGTTACCGTGGCAATCAGCCCCAGCATTTT	CASSYRGNQPQHF
TRBJ1-2	TRBD1	TRBV29-1	14	.	TGCAGCGTTGAAGATCCCAGACAGGGGGAAGGCTACACCTTC	CSVEDPRQGEGYTF
TRBJ2-1	.	TRBV7-6	16	.	TGTGCCAGCAGCTTAGCCTCGTCGAGCTCCTACAATGAGCAGTTCTTC	CASSLASSSSYNEQFF
TRBJ1-1	TRBD1	TRBV11-2	15	.	TGTGCCAGCAGCTTAGCAGGACAGGTCAACACTGAAGCTTTCTTT	CASSLAGQVNTEAFF
TRBJ2-6	TRBD1	TRBV7-9	18	.	TGTGCCAGCAGCCTTAGGGGACAGGGAGCCTCCGGGGCCAACGTCCTGACTTTC	CASSLRGQGASGANVLTF
TRBJ1-2	.	TRBV7-3	14	.	TGTGCCAGCAGCTTATATCAGGGCTCTGACGACTACACCTTC	CASSLYQGSDDYTF
TRBJ2-5	.	TRBV7-9	14	.	TGTGCCAGCAGCACCGCTAAGTACCAAGAGACCCAGTACTTC	CASSTAKYQETQYF
TRBJ1-5	TRBD1	TRBV27	17	.	TGTGCCAGCAGTTTATCAGCAGGGGGCTCGAGCAATCAGCCCCAGCATTTT	CASSLSAGGSSNQPQHF
TRBJ2-7	TRBD1	TRBV4-1	14	.	TGCGCCAGCAGCCAAAGGGGGCGCTCCTACGAGCAGTACTTC	CASSQRGRSYEQYF
TRBJ1-6	.	TRBV23-1	18	.	TGCGCCAGCAGAACCAAGTCCATTCAGGCTTCCTATAATTCACCCCTCCACTTT	CASRTKSIQASYNSPLHF
TRBJ2-1	TRBD2	TRBV7-3	17	.	TGTGCCAGCAGCTTAGATCCGCGACTAGCGGGGGGCAATGAGCAGTTCTTC	CASSLDPRLAGGNEQFF
TRBJ2-7	TRBD2	TRBV2	17	.	TGTGCCAGCAGTCCTAGCCCCAGACTAGCGGGAGTTCAAGAGCAGTACTTC	CASSPSPRLAGVQEQYF
TRBJ2-3	.	TRBV29-1	17	.	TGCAGCGTGGAACAGTACCTCGGGGTATCTAGCACAGATACGCAGTATTTT	CSVEQYLGVSSTDTQYF
TRBJ2-5	.	TRBV27	14	.	TGTGCCAGCAGTTGCCTGGCCCTCCAAGAGACCCAGTACTTC	CASSCLALQETQYF
TRBJ2-5	.	TRBV11-3	14	.	TGTGCCAGCAGCCCAAGCGGAGGAGCGGGGACCCAGTACTTC	CASSPSGGAGTQYF
TRBJ2-7	TRBD2	TRBV29-1	14	.	TGCAGCGTTACCAGTAGCGGGAGGTCCTACGAGCAGTACTTC	CSVTSSGRSYEQYF
TRBJ1-5	.	TRBV28	17	.	TGTGCCAGCAGTTTTTCACAGGGAGGGGTCAGCAATCAGCCCCAGCATTTT	CASSFSQGGVSNQPQHF
TRBJ1-3	.	TRBV6-6	14	.	TGTGCCAGCAGTTACCAGGGCCCTGGAAACACCATATATTTT	CASSYQGPGNTIYF
TRBJ1-3	TRBD1	TRBV7-2	14	.	TGTGCCAGCAGCCCCCGACAGGGGGCGAACACCATATATTTT	CASSPRQGANTIYF
TRBJ1-1	.	TRBV7-5	15	.	TGTGCCAGAAGCCAAACGATCGGGACAGGCGGTGAAGCTTTCTTT	CARSQTIGTGGEAFF
TRBJ2-2	.	TRBV19	15	.	TGTGCCAGTAGTACGGTGACTGCGAACACCGGGGAGCTGTTTTTT	CASSTVTANTGELFF
TRBJ1-6	TRBD1	TRBV7-9	16	.	TGTGCCAGCAGCTGGACAGGGGGTACCTATAATTCACCCCTCCACTTT	CASSWTGGTYNSPLHF
TRBJ1-2	.	TRBV4-1	16	few	TGCGCCAGCAGCCAAGGTGGGCACGGGGGGATAGGAGGCTACACCTTC	CASSQGGHGGIGGYTF
TRBJ2-2	TRBD2	TRBV27	18	.	TGTGCCAGCAGTGCGGCTCCCAGCGGGGGGGCTTTACCCGGGGAGCTGTTTTTT	CASSAAPSGGALPGELFF
TRBJ1-3	.	TRBV9	17	.	TGTGCCAGCAGCGAGGGGGTCCCCGAGGGGCCCGGAAACACCATATATTTT	CASSEGVPEGPGNTIYF
TRBJ1-1	TRBD1	TRBV7-2	15	.	TGTGCCAGCAGCTTATTGACAGGGGGAGCGGGTTGGGCTTTCTTT	CASSLLTGGAGWAFF
TRBJ1-6	.	TRBV6-5	15	.	TGTGCCAGTGACCCGGCGGCGGGCTATAATTCACCCCTCCACTTT	CASDPAAGYNSPLHF
TRBJ2-6	TRBD1	TRBV7-2	16	.	TGTGCCAGCAGCCCAGGGGGACGGGGAGGGGCCAACGTCCTGACTTTC	CASSPGGRGGANVLTF
TRBJ2-5	TRBD1	TRBV11-3	15	.	TGTGCCAGCAGCTCAAGCCGGACAGGCCAAGAGACCCAGTACTTC	CASSSSRTGQETQYF
TRBJ2-2	TRBD1	TRBV4-2	16	.	TGTGCCAGCAGCCCCCCGACAGGGGGCGCGAGCGGGGAGCTGTTTTTT	CASSPPTGGASGELFF
TRBJ2-3	TRBD1	TRBV15	16	.	TGTGCCACCAGCATCTCCGGGACAGGGGGCACAGATACGCAGTATTTT	CATSISGTGGTDTQYF